Following are 6 T cell receptor beta chains from one sample sequenced in a study of a mutant IDH1 vaccine in newly diagnosed glioma. Sample time point: baseline, week 1 (first vaccination visit). Treatment noted: pre-vaccination baseline after standard-of-care therapy. The table came from immunoSEQ multiplex PCR; TCRdb's copy has only in-frame clones and leaves some out. The sample consists of 50,000 to 75,000 clones, about 91% of them appearing once. This sample comprised PBMCs, obtained from a glioma patient treated with radiotherapy, temozolomide or both. Every receptor here comes from a man over 45 with glioma.

This clone showed up just once. V is TRBV6-6 and J is TRBJ2-7, with 7 nucleotides matching TRBD2. Trimming at V came to 2 bases and at J to 2 bases, leaving 6 bases not matched to a gene. Per germline, CDR1 MNHNY and CDR2 SVGAGI (reference sequence). The CDR3 has 15 residues. This CDR3 reads CASSYKLAAAYEQYF. The CDR3 DNA follows: TGTGCCAGCAGTTACAAGCTAGCGGCAGCCTACGAGCAGTACTTC.

V is TRBV19 and J is TRBJ1-4; D may be TRBD1 (5 bases). The CDR3 consists of 12 residues. Per germline, CDR1 LNHDA and CDR2 SQIVND (reference sequence). V was pared by 9 bases and J by 7 bases, with 12 bases between. The CDR3 loop is CASKDGGEKLFF. The CDR3 bases are TGTGCCAGCAAGGACGGGGGTGAAAAACTGTTTTTT.

This sequence joins TRBV2 and TRBJ2-1, with D unclear. The CDR3 runs to 13 residues. Trimming took 5 bases from V and 7 from J, leaving 12 bases between them. Germline lookup yields CDR1 SNHLY and CDR2 FYNNEI. CDR3 sequence (DNA): TGTGCCAGCAGTCTCGGACCTACGAATGAGCAGTTCTTC. As protein: CASSLGPTNEQFF.

In DNA, the CDR3 is TGCGCCAGCAGCCAAGATCTTGGCGGGACGGGTAGCAATCAGCCCCAGCATTTT. Translated: CASSQDLGGTGSNQPQHF. The V call is TRBV4-3, the J call TRBJ1-5, with D maybe TRBD1 (5 bases). V was pared by 0 bases and J by 0 bases, with 15 bases between. The CDR3 loop spans 18 amino acids. Germline V gene lookup returns CDR1 LGHNA and CDR2 YSLEER.

This rearrangement joins TRBV9 to TRBJ2-7, with D uncertain. The CDR3 sequence is 13 residues long. Trimming pared 2 bases from V and 6 bases from J, leaving 12 bases between. The germline CDR1 and CDR2 sequences are SGDLS and YYNGEE. CDR3 in amino acids: CASSVLLVGEQYF. CDR3 bases: TGTGCCAGCAGCGTTTTATTGGTGGGCGAGCAGTACTTC.

The chain carries TRBV5-1 and TRBJ1-2; weak D call: TRBD1 (5 bases). V was cut by 4 bases and J by 5 bases, with 18 bases left in between. CDR1 SGHRS and CDR2 YFSETQ come from the germline V gene. This CDR3 contains 15 residues. CDR3 residues: CASSQWTTTTYGYTF. In nucleotides, the CDR3 is TGCGCCAGCAGCCAATGGACAACTACCACATATGGCTACACCTTC.